The 16 T cell receptor beta chains below all came from one sample that was sequenced in a study of response to subunit inactivated influenza vaccine. TCRdb used MiXCR to reprocess the RT-PCR reads, holding one entry per CDR3 protein. This table has about 480,000 distinct CDR3 sequences, about 25% appearing once. Sequencing used CD4+ T cells sorted from PBMCs, obtained 5 to 6 days after vaccination. The receptors were sampled from a man aged 50-60 years who received an inactivated influenza vaccine.

This chain uses TRBV12-3 or TRBV12-4 with TRBJ2-5; the match to TRBD2 covers 15 bases. V was clipped by 5 bases and J by 1 base; unmatched bases: 5. The CDR3 contains 17 residues. CDR3 DNA sequence: TGTGCCAGCAGTCCACGGGGACTAGCGGGGGGCCAAGAGACCCAGTACTTC. This translates into CASSPRGLAGGQETQYF.

This clonotype was counted many times. This chain connects TRBV20-1 to TRBJ2-5; 7 nucleotides align to TRBD1. The CDR3 extends over 14 amino acids. Germline CDR1 reads DFQATT; CDR2 reads SNEGSKA (reference sequence). The ends lost 4 bases at V and 1 base at J; junction bases unmatched: 6. CDR3 nucleotides: TGCAGTGCTAAACTGGACAGGATCCAAGAGACCCAGTACTTC. As protein: CSAKLDRIQETQYF.

This clonotype occurred a few times. The chain has TRBV6-2 or TRBV6-3 and TRBJ2-1; D may be TRBD2 (6 bases). The length of the CDR3 is 15 residues. Per the germline V gene, CDR1 is MNHEY and CDR2 is SVGEGT. V gave up 1 base and J gave up 6 bases, with 13 bases separating them. The CDR3 nucleotides read TGTGCCAGCAGTTACTGGGGAGGCCGCGCCAATGAGCAGTTCTTC. Its translation is CASSYWGGRANEQFF.

With regard to this clonotype: It is unclear where the CDR3 begins or ends on the DNA, so no DNA is shown, and the CDR3 is as TCRdb lists it. The chain uses TRBV6-5 and TRBJ2-7. Germline CDR1 reads MNHEY; CDR2 reads SVGAGI. The CDR3 sequence runs 13 residues, both termini included. CDR3 residues: CASSYFGNGEQYF.

This clonotype turned up a few times. J is TRBJ1-1 and V is TRBV30, with a possible D match to TRBD1 (5 bases). The CDR3 loop spans 13 amino acids. V lost 2 bases, J lost 7 bases, and 14 bases lay in between. Germline CDR1 reads GTSNPN; CDR2 reads SVGIG (reference sequence). As DNA, the CDR3 is TGTGCCTGGAGTTTCTTCAGGGCGAGTGAAGCTTTCTTT. It specifies CAWSFFRASEAFF.

This clonotype showed up just a few times. The DNA for the CDR3 is TGCAGTGCTGCACGGACGGGCAGAGAAGGCTACACCTTC. It translates to CSAARTGREGYTF. The chain carries TRBV20-1 and TRBJ1-2; D is unclear. This CDR3 contains 13 residues. Germline CDR1 reads DFQATT; CDR2 reads SNEGSKA (reference sequence). Trimming removed 5 bases at V and 8 bases at J, with 18 bases between.

The chain recombines TRBV20-1 with TRBJ2-7; 7 nucleotides align to TRBD2. The CDR3 runs to 13 residues. The trim removed 6 bases at V and 2 bases at J, leaving 7 bases unmatched. Germline CDR1 DFQATT, CDR2 SNEGSKA (reference sequence). The CDR3: CSAPREDTYEQYF. The CDR3 DNA is TGCAGTGCCCCCCGGGAGGATACCTACGAGCAGTACTTC.

This clonotype was counted only a few times. J is TRBJ1-6 and V is TRBV9; maybe TRBD1 (6 bases). Trimming took 4 bases from V and 8 from J, leaving 10 bases between them. Germline loops: CDR1 SGDLS, CDR2 YYNGEE. This CDR3 has 13 residues. The DNA for the CDR3 is TGTGCCAGCAGCACAGGGTTGGATTCACCCCTCCACTTT. As protein: CASSTGLDSPLHF.

V and J are TRBV7-8 and TRBJ2-3, with D maybe TRBD2 (5 bases). V was clipped by 5 bases and J by 6 bases, with 12 bases between them. Germline loops: CDR1 SGHVS, CDR2 FQNEAQ. The CDR3 spans 13 residues. The CDR3 DNA reads as TGTGCCAGCAGCCGAGCGGTTGGGGATACGCAGTATTTT. Its translation: CASSRAVGDTQYF.

This clonotype was detected once. Here the CDR3 DNA reads TGTGCCAGCAGTCTACAGGGTTTCTTCACTGAAGCTTTCTTT. Translation gives CASSLQGFFTEAFF. This chain connects TRBV12-3 or TRBV12-4 to TRBJ1-1; D might be TRBD1 (6 bases). This CDR3 comprises 14 residues. The ends were cut back, 5 bases at V and 4 bases at J, with 14 bases in the middle.

The chain carries TRBV11-3 and TRBJ2-1; no clear D. Germline V gives CDR1 SGHNT, CDR2 YENEEA. V was clipped by 6 bases and J by 0 bases, with 9 bases between them. This CDR3 comprises 14 residues. The CDR3 sequence: CASSTQSSYNEQFF. CDR3 sequence (DNA): TGTGCCAGCAGTACCCAGAGCTCCTACAATGAGCAGTTCTTC. Full variable domain (outside the CDR3, taken from reference TRBV11-3 and TRBJ2-1): EAGVVQSPRYKIIEKKQPVAFWCNPISGHNTLYWYLQNLGQGPELLIRYENEEAVDDSQLPKDRFSAERLKGVDSTLKIQPAELGDSAVYLCASSTQSSYNEQFFGPGTRLTVL.

This clonotype showed up just a few times. The chain is built from TRBV12-3 or TRBV12-4 and TRBJ2-6, with 12 positions matching TRBD1. The CDR3 totals 17 residues. J lost 0 bases, V lost 7 bases, and 4 bases had no gene match. The CDR3 protein is CASKGQGAVSGANVLTF. In DNA, the CDR3 is TGTGCCAGCAAGGGACAGGGGGCGGTCTCTGGGGCCAACGTCCTGACTTTC.

This clonotype was seen a few times. The rearrangement uses TRBV6-2 or TRBV6-3 and TRBJ1-1, with TRBD1 identical over 9 bases. V was clipped by 6 bases and J by 1 base; unmatched bases: 6. The CDR3 extends over 15 amino acids. CDR1 and CDR2 from the germline V gene are MNHEY and SVGEGT. The CDR3 DNA follows: TGTGCCAGCAGACCCGAGGGACAGGGGAACACTGAAGCTTTCTTT. The encoded protein is CASRPEGQGNTEAFF.

This clonotype was counted between two and nine times. The J gene is TRBJ2-3, the V gene TRBV29-1; 8 bases are shared with TRBD2. The CDR3 contains 17 residues. In germline, CDR1 is SQVTM, CDR2 ANQGSEA. Trimming removed 0 bases from V and 2 bases from J; junction bases left unmatched: 10. CDR3 in amino acids: CSVEDPWASGHTDTQYF. CDR3 nucleotides: TGCAGCGTTGAAGATCCCTGGGCTAGCGGGCACACAGATACGCAGTATTTT.

This clonotype showed up just a few times. The CDR3 coding sequence is TGTGCCAGCAGTCCTGGTGTGGGGGCGCGGGTGTACGAGCAGTACTTC. It specifies CASSPGVGARVYEQYF. The chain combines TRBV6-1 with TRBJ2-7; D might be TRBD1 (6 bases). V dropped 5 bases and J dropped 4 bases, with 21 bases sitting between them. Germline V gives CDR1 MNHNS, CDR2 SASEGT. The CDR3 loop spans 16 amino acids.

This clonotype has more than one count but fewer than ten. V gene TRBV7-2 combines with J gene TRBJ2-2; D is ambiguous. This CDR3 spans 14 amino acids. From germline, CDR1 is SGHTA and CDR2 FQGNSA. Trimming stripped 4 bases from V and 4 bases from J, with 10 bases between. The CDR3 bases are TGTGCCAGCAGCTCCGACACATTCACCGGGGAGCTGTTTTTT. Amino acids: CASSSDTFTGELFF.